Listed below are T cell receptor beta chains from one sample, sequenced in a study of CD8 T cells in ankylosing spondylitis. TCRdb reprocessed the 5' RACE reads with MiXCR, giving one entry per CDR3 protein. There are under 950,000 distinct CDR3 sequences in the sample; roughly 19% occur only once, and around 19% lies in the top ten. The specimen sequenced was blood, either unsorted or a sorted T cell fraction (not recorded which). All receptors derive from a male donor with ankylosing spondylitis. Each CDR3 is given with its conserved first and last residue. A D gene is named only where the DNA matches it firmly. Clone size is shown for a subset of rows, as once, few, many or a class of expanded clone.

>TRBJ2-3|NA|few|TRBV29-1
TGCAGCGTTCACCTTAGCACAGATACGCAGTATTTT
CSVHLSTDTQYF
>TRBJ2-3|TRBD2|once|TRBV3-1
TGTGCCAGCAGCCAAGGAACTAGCGCCAACACAGATACGCAGTATTTT
CASSQGTSANTDTQYF
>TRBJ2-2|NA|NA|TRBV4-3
TGCGCCAGCAGCCAAGATTCCGCGACCGGGGAGCTGTTTTTT
CASSQDSATGELFF
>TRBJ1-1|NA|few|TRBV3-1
TGTGCCAGCATTCACGACGGGTCGGCTTTCTTT
CASIHDGSAFF
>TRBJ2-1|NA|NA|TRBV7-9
TGTGCCAGCAGCCCTCGCATCTACAATGAGCAGTTCTTC
CASSPRIYNEQFF
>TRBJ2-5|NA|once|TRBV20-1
TGCAGTGCTAGTCAGGGGAAGAGAGGAGAGACCCAGTACTTC
CSASQGKRGETQYF
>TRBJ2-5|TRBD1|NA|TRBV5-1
TGCGCCAGCAGCTTGGCGGTCTATTATCCCCGCACCGGGACAGGAGCCCAAGAGACCCAGTACTTC
CASSLAVYYPRTGTGAQETQYF
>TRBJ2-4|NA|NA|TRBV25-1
TGTGCCAGCAGTGACCGGGCCGAGGTAAACATTCAGTACTTC
CASSDRAEVNIQYF
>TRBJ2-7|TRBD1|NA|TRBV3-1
TGTGCCAGCTGCATCGGACAGGGGAATATCTACGAGCAGTACTTC
CASCIGQGNIYEQYF
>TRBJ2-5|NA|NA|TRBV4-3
TGCGCCAGCAGCCAAGCGTGGATCGGCAGCCAAGAGACCCAGTACTTC
CASSQAWIGSQETQYF
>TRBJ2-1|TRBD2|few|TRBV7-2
TGTGCCAGCAGCTTGATAGCGGGAGCGCAATACAATGAGCAGTTCTTC
CASSLIAGAQYNEQFF
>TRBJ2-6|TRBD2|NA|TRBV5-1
TGCGCCAGCAGCTTGGCCCAACTAGCGGGAGTAGGTGGGGCCAACGTCCTGACTTTC
CASSLAQLAGVGGANVLTF
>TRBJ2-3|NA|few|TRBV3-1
TGTGCCAGCAGCCAAAGTAGTAAGGATACGCAGTATTTT
CASSQSSKDTQYF
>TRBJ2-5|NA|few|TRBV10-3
TGTGCCATCAGTGAGTCGTGGGAGACCCAGTACTTC
CAISESWETQYF
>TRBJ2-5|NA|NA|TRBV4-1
TGCGCCAGCAGCCAAGTCGGAGGGAGGGAGACCCAGTACTTC
CASSQVGGRETQYF
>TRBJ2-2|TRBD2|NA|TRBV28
TGTGCCACACTCCCGGGACTAGCGGGAGGGCCGTACACCGGGGAGCTGTTTTTT
CATLPGLAGGPYTGELFF
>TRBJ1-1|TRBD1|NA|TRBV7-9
TGTGCCAGCAGCTTAGGACGGGGACAGGGACTTGAAGCTTCCTTT
CASSLGRGQGLEASF
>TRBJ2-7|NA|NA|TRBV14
TGTGCCAGCAGCCCCCCGGGCAGGGGAACCTACGAGCAGTACTTC
CASSPPGRGTYEQYF
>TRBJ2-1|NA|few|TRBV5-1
TGCGCCAGCAGCTTACCGTCGGTTGCAGCCAACAATGAGCAGTTCTTC
CASSLPSVAANNEQFF
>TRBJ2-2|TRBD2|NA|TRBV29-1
TGCAGCGCTGCAATGCTAGCGGGAGGATACACCGGGGAGCTGTTTTTT
CSAAMLAGGYTGELFF
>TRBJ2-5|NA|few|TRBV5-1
TGCGCCAGCAGCTTGGACGAGGGGCGGGAGACCCAGTACTTC
CASSLDEGRETQYF
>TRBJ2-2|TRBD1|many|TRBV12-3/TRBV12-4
TGTGCCAGCAGTCTTAGACAGGGTGCCGGGGAGCTGTTTTTT
CASSLRQGAGELFF
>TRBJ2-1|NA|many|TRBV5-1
TGCGCCAGCAGCTTGGAAGGGGGCTCCTACAATGAGCAGTTCTTC
CASSLEGGSYNEQFF
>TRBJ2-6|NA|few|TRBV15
TGTGCCACCAGCAAGAGTGGGTATGGGGCCAACGTCCTGACTTTC
CATSKSGYGANVLTF
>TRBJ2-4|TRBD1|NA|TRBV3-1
TGTGCCAGCAGCCAACCGGGACAGGGGGCGTCTGAAAACATTCAGTACTTC
CASSQPGQGASENIQYF
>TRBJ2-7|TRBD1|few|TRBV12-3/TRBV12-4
TGTGCCAGCGGAAACCGGGACAGCCCCTACGAGCAGTACTTC
CASGNRDSPYEQYF
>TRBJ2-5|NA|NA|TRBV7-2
TGTGCCAGCAGCTTTTGGCTAGAAACAGGGACGGAGACCCAGTACTTC
CASSFWLETGTETQYF
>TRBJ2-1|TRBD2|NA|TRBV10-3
TGTGCCACTCGGGAGGGCCTCGGTGAGCAGTTCTTC
CATREGLGEQFF
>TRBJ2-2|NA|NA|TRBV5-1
TGCGCCAGCGCCTACGGGACCAACACCGGGGAGCTGTTTTTT
CASAYGTNTGELFF
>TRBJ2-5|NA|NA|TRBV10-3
TGTGCCATCAGTCAGACTGGAGAGACCCAGTACTTC
CAISQTGETQYF
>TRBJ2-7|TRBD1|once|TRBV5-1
TGCGCCAGCAGCTTTCTTCCGGGACAGGGATTATCTGGCAGCTCCTACGAGCAGTACTTC
CASSFLPGQGLSGSSYEQYF
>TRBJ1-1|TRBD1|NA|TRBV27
TGTGCCAGCAGTCCCGCTGACAGGGAGGAAGCTTTCTTT
CASSPADREEAFF